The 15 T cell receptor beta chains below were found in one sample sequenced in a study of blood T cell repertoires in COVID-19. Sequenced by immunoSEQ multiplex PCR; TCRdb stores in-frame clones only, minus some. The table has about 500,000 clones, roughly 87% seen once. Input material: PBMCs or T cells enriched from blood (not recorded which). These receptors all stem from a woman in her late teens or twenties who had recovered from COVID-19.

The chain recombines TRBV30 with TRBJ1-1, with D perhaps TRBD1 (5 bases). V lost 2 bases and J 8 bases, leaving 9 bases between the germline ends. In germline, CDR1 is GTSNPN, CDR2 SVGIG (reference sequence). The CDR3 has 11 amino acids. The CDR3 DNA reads TGTGCCTGGAGTCGCCACAGGGAAGCTTTCTTT. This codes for CAWSRHREAFF.

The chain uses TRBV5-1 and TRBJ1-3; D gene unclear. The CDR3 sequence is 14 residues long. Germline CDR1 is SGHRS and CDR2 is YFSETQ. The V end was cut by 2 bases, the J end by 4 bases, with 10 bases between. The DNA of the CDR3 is TGCGCCAGCAGCTTTGGACCGGGGGGAAACACCATATATTTT. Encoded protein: CASSFGPGGNTIYF.

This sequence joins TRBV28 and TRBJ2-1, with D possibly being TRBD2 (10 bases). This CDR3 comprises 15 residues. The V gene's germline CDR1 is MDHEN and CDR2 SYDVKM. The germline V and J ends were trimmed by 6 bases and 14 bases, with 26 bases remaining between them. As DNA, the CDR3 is TGTGCCAGCAGGACGGGACAGGGAAGCGGGGGGGCCGAGTTCTTC. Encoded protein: CASRTGQGSGGAEFF.

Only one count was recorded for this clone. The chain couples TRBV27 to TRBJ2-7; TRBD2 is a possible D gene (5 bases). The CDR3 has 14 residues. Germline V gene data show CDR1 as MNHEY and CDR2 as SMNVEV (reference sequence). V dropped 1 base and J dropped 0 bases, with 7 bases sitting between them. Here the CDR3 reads CASSLYGDSYEQYF. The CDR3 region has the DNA TGTGCCAGCAGTTTATACGGGGACTCCTACGAGCAGTACTTC.

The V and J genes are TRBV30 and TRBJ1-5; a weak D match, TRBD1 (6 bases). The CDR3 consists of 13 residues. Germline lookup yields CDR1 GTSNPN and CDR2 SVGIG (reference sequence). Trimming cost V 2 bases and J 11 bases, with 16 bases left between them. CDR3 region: CAWSPRGGLAQHF. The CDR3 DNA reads TGTGCCTGGAGTCCCCGGGGGGGCTTGGCCCAGCATTTT.

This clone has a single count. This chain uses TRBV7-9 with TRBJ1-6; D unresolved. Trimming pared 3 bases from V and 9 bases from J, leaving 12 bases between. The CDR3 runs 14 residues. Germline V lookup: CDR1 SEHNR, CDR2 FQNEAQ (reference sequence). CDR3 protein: CASSFNVESSPLHF. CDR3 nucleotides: TGTGCCAGCAGCTTTAACGTGGAGTCTTCACCCCTCCACTTT.

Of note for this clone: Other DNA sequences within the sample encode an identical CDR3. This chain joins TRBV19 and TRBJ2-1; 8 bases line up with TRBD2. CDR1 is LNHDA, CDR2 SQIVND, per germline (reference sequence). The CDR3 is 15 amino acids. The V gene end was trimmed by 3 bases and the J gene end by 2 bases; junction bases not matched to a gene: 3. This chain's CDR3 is CASSIGGGPYNEQFF. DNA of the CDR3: TGTGCCAGTAGTATCGGGGGGGGACCCTACAATGAGCAGTTCTTC.

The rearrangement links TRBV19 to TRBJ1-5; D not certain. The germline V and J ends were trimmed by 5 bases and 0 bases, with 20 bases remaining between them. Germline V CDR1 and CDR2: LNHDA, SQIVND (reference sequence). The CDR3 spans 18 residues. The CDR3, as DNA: TGTGCCAGTAGTTCAGGCATTCCCCGGAGGTCTAGCAATCAGCCCCAGCATTTT. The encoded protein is CASSSGIPRRSSNQPQHF.

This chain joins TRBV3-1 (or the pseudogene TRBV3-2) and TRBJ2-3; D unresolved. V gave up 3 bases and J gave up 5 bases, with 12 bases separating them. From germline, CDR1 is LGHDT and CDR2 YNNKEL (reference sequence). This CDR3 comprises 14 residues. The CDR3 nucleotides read TGTGCCAGCAGCCACTCCGCGGTCATAGATACGCAGTATTTT. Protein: CASSHSAVIDTQYF.

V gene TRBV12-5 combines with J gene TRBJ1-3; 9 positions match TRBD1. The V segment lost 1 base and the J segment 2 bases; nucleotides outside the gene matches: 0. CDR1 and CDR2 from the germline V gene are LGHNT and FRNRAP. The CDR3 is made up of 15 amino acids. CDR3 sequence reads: CASGLGQGAGNTIYF. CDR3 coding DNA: TGTGCTAGTGGTTTGGGACAGGGGGCTGGAAACACCATATATTTT.

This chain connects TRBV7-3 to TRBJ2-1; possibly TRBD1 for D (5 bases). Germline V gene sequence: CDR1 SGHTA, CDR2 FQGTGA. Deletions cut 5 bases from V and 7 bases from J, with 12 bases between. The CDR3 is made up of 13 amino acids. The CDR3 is CASSQSQENEQFF. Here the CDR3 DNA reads TGTGCCAGCAGCCAATCACAGGAAAATGAGCAGTTCTTC.

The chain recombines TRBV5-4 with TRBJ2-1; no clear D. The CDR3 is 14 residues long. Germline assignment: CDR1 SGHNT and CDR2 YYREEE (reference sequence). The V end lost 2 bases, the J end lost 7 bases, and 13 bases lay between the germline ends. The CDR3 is CASSLCPPQNEQFF. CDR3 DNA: TGTGCCAGCAGCTTATGCCCCCCACAAAATGAGCAGTTCTTC.

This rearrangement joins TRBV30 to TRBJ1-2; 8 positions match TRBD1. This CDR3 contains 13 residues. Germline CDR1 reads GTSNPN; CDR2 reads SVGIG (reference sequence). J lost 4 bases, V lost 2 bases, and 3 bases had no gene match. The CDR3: CAWSWDRPYGYTF. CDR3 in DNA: TGTGCCTGGAGTTGGGACAGGCCCTATGGCTACACCTTC.

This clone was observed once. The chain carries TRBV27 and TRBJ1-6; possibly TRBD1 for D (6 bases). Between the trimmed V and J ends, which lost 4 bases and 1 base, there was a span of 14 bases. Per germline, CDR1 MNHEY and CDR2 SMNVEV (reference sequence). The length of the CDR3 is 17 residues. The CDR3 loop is CASSWQGPRSYNSPLHF. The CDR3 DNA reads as TGTGCCAGCAGTTGGCAGGGGCCCAGGTCCTATAATTCACCCCTCCACTTT.

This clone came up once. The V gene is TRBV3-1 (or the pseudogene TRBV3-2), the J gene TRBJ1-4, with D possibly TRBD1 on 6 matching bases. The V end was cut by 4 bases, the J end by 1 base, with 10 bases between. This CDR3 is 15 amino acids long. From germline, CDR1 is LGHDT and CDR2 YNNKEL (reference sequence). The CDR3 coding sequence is TGTGCCAGCAGCCCTGACAGGCTAACTAATGAAAAACTGTTTTTT. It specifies CASSPDRLTNEKLFF.